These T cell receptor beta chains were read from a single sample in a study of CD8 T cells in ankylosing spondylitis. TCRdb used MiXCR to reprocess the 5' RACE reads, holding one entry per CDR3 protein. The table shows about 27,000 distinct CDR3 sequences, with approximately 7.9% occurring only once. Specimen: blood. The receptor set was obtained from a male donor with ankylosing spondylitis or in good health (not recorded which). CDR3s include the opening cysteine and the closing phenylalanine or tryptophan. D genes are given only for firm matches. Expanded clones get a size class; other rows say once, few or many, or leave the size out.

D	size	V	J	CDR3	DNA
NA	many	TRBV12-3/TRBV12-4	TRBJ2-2	CASTRGRELFF	TGTGCCAGCACCCGGGGCCGGGAGCTGTTTTTT
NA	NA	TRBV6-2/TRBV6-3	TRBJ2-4	CASSYPAGREAKNIQYF	TGTGCCAGCAGTTATCCGGCGGGAAGGGAAGCCAAAAACATTCAGTACTTC
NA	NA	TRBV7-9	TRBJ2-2	CASTPFGQTVGTGELFF	TGTGCCAGCACCCCTTTTGGACAGACAGTAGGCACCGGGGAGCTGTTTTTT
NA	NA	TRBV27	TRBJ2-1	CASSLSPSDHEQFF	TGTGCCAGCAGTTTATCCCCCTCTGATCATGAGCAGTTCTTC
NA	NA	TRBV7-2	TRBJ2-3	CASSLVPARGGTDTQYF	TGTGCCAGCAGCTTAGTACCAGCCAGGGGGGGCACAGATACGCAGTATTTT
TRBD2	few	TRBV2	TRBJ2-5	CASSRTSGRFETQYF	TGTGCCAGCAGTAGGACTAGCGGGAGATTTGAGACCCAGTACTTC
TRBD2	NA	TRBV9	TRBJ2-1	CASSVERDSYNEQFF	TGTGCCAGCAGCGTAGAGCGGGACTCCTACAATGAGCAGTTCTTC
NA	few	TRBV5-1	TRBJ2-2	CASSWGATGELFF	TGCGCCAGCAGCTGGGGGGCGACCGGGGAGCTGTTTTTT
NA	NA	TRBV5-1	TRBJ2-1	CASSLDREYNEQFF	TGCGCCAGCAGCTTGGATCGCGAGTACAATGAGCAGTTCTTC
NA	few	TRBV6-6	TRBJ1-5	CASSGGDSNQPQHF	TGTGCCAGCAGCGGGGGAGATAGCAATCAGCCCCAGCATTTT
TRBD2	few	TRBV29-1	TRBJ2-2	CSVGGLAGRANTGELFF	TGCAGCGTTGGGGGACTAGCGGGACGAGCCAACACCGGGGAGCTGTTTTTT
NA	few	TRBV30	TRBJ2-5	CAWRKGTSEETQYF	TGTGCCTGGCGAAAGGGGACCTCTGAAGAGACCCAGTACTTC
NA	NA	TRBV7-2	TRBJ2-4	CASSFGGLKNIQYF	TGTGCCAGCAGCTTTGGGGGTTTGAAAAACATTCAGTACTTC
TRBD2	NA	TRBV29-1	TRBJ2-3	CSVELRGAPTDTQYF	TGCAGCGTTGAGTTGCGGGGGGCGCCCACAGATACGCAGTATTTT
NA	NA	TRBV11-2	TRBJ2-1	CASRSPTRETYNEQFF	TGTGCCAGCAGGTCACCTACGAGGGAGACCTACAATGAGCAGTTCTTC
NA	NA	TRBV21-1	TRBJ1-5	CASSKDLGQGNQPQHF	TGTGCCAGCAGCAAAGATCTCGGACAGGGGAATCAGCCCCAGCATTTT
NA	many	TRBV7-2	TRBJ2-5	CASSLVYAVSQETQYF	TGTGCCAGCAGCTTAGTTTATGCGGTATCTCAAGAGACCCAGTACTTC
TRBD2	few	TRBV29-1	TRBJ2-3	CSVRRTSGASTDTQYF	TGCAGCGTTCGAAGGACTAGCGGGGCTAGCACAGATACGCAGTATTTT
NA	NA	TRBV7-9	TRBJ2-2	CASSLGGLPGELFF	TGTGCCAGCAGCCTGGGGGGTCTCCCCGGGGAGCTGTTTTTT
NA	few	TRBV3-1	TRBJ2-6	CASSQGGEANVLTF	TGTGCCAGCAGCCAAGGAGGGGAGGCCAACGTCCTGACTTTC
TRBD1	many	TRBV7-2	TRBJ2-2	CASSWTGGANTGELFF	TGTGCCAGCAGCTGGACAGGGGGGGCGAACACCGGGGAGCTGTTTTTT
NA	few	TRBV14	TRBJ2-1	CASSQGGSYNEQFF	TGTGCCAGCAGCCAAGGAGGCTCCTACAATGAGCAGTTCTTC
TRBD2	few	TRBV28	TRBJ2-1	CASRRAGAFNNEQFF	TGTGCCAGCAGACGAGCGGGGGCTTTCAACAATGAGCAGTTCTTC
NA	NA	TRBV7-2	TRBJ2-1	CASSVAVYNEQFF	TGTGCCAGCAGCGTGGCGGTCTACAATGAGCAGTTCTTC
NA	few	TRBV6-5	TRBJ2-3	CASSYTPQGSDTQYF	TGTGCCAGCAGTTACACCCCCCAGGGATCAGATACGCAGTATTTT
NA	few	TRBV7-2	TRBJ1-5	CASSLTPLGQPQHF	TGTGCCAGCAGCTTAACGCCGCTGGGTCAGCCCCAGCATTTT
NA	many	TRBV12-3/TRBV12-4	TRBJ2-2	CASSLARGGTGELFF	TGTGCCAGCAGTTTAGCCCGGGGCGGTACCGGGGAGCTGTTTTTT
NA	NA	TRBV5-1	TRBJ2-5	CASTDLLGETQYF	TGCGCCAGCACTGACTTGCTCGGAGAGACCCAGTACTTC
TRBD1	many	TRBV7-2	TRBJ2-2	CASSSTGADTGELFF	TGTGCCAGCAGCTCGACAGGGGCGGACACCGGGGAGCTGTTTTTT
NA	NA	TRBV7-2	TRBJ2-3	CASSFGPSTDTQYF	TGTGCCAGCAGCTTTGGCCCCAGCACAGATACGCAGTATTTT
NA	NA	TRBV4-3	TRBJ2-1	CASSQGVASNEQFF	TGCGCCAGCAGCCAAGGGGTGGCTAGCAATGAGCAGTTCTTC
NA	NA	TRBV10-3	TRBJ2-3	CAISESEGAGSDTQYF	TGTGCCATCAGTGAGTCCGAGGGAGCGGGTTCAGATACGCAGTATTTT
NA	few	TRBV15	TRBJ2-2	CATSREAPTTGELFF	TGTGCCACCAGCAGAGAGGCGCCCACCACCGGGGAGCTGTTTTTT
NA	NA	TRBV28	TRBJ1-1	CATEERYEAFF	TGTGCCACGGAGGAACGGTATGAAGCTTTCTTT
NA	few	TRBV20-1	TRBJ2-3	CSALDNGRDTQYF	TGCAGTGCTTTGGACAATGGGCGAGATACGCAGTATTTT
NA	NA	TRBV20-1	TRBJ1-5	CSAEQGANQPQHF	TGCAGTGCAGAACAGGGCGCCAATCAGCCCCAGCATTTT
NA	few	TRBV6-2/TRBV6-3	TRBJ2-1	CASRPQANEQFF	TGTGCCAGCAGACCCCAGGCGAATGAGCAGTTCTTC
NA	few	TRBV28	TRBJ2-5	CASSLTGEVETQYF	TGTGCCAGCAGTTTAACAGGGGAGGTGGAGACCCAGTACTTC
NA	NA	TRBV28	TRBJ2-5	CASSSQGRRETQYF	TGTGCCAGCAGCAGCCAGGGCCGAAGGGAGACCCAGTACTTC
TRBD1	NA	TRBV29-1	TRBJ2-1	CSVTRTGNNEQFF	TGCAGCGTTACTCGGACAGGAAACAATGAGCAGTTCTTC
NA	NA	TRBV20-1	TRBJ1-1	CSANRDGFEAFF	TGCAGTGCTAATCGGGACGGTTTTGAAGCTTTCTTT
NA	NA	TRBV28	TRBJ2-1	CASYAGPRDPKSYNEQFF	TGTGCCAGCTATGCGGGACCCCGGGACCCGAAGTCCTACAATGAGCAGTTCTTC
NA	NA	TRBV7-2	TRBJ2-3	CASSRLWGGTDTQYF	TGTGCCAGCAGCCGTCTGTGGGGGGGCACAGATACGCAGTATTTT
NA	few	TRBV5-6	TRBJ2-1	CASSFYNEQFF	TGTGCCAGCAGCTTCTACAATGAGCAGTTCTTC
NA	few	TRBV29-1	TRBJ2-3	CSVVKGGPADTQYF	TGCAGCGTTGTCAAGGGGGGGCCTGCAGATACGCAGTATTTT
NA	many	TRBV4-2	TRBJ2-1	CASSQEAVPESEQFF	TGTGCCAGCAGCCAAGAGGCAGTCCCCGAGAGTGAGCAGTTCTTC
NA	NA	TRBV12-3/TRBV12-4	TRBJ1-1	CASSPNLNTEAFF	TGTGCCAGCAGCCCAAATCTAAACACTGAAGCTTTCTTT